The rows below give T cell receptor beta chains drawn from one sample of a study of blood T cell repertoires in COVID-19. Profiling relied on immunoSEQ multiplex PCR, and the TCRdb table lists in-frame clones only, not all of them. The sample lists about 310,000 clones; approximately 81% were seen once. The sample consisted of PBMCs or T cells enriched from blood (not recorded which). These receptors were collected from a woman aged 25 to 45 who had been exposed to COVID-19. The CDR3 runs from the conserved cysteine through the conserved F or W. D genes are given only for firm matches. Clone size is given for some rows only: seen once, a few or many times, or a class if the clone is expanded.

TGTGCCAGCTCGCAAAACAGGGAGTCCTACGAGCAGTACTTC | CASSQNRESYEQYF | TRBJ2-7 | TRBV18 | . | .
TGCGCCAGCAGTGCTAGCACAGATACGCAGTATTTT | CASSASTDTQYF | TRBJ2-3 | TRBV10-1 | . | few
TGCAGCGTACTGAGCAGGGCCAACTATGGCTACACCTTC | CSVLSRANYGYTF | TRBJ1-2 | TRBV29-1 | . | .
TGTGCCACCAGCAGAGTCCCAGCGGGAGGGGGAGGTACGCAGTATTTT | CATSRVPAGGGGTQYF | TRBJ2-3 | TRBV15 | TRBD2 | .
TGCGCCAGCAACCAACGTGGGGGCGCTGACTATGGCTACACCTTC | CASNQRGGADYGYTF | TRBJ1-2 | TRBV5-1 | . | .
TGTGCCAGCAGCCACCACAGGGAAAGGGGAAACATTCAGTACTTC | CASSHHRERGNIQYF | TRBJ2-4 | TRBV6-5 | . | once
TGTGCCAGCAGGGAGGGCACTGAAGCTTTCTTT | CASREGTEAFF | TRBJ1-1 | TRBV11-1 | . | .
TGTGCCAGCAGCCAAGATGTCAGGGGGAATCAGCCCCAGCATTTT | CASSQDVRGNQPQHF | TRBJ1-5 | TRBV4-2 | TRBD1 | .
TGTGCCAGCAGCTTAGCTCCGACTGCCACAGATACGCAGTATTTT | CASSLAPTATDTQYF | TRBJ2-3 | TRBV7-2 | . | .
TGTGCCAGCAGCTCCCGTACGGGAGATAATTCACCCCTCCACTTT | CASSSRTGDNSPLHF | TRBJ1-6 | TRBV5-4 | . | few
TGTGCCTCCCCATCACATTTTGCCGGGGAGCTGTTTTTT | CASPSHFAGELFF | TRBJ2-2 | TRBV30 | . | .
TGTGCCAGCAGCGCACAATTACAGTTATATAATTCACCCCTCCACTTT | CASSAQLQLYNSPLHF | TRBJ1-6 | TRBV9 | . | .
TGTGCCAGCAGCTTACGGGGGGCTAGGAATCAGCCCCAGCATTTT | CASSLRGARNQPQHF | TRBJ1-5 | TRBV7-2 | . | .
TGTGCCAGCAGCCTGGGACTAGCGGGGGGGTCCAACAATGAGCAGTTCTTC | CASSLGLAGGSNNEQFF | TRBJ2-1 | TRBV7-6 | TRBD2 | .
TGCGCCAGCAGCCAAGAAATTAGACTGAAGGCTTTCTTT | CASSQEIRLKAFF | TRBJ1-1 | TRBV4-1 | . | .
TGCGCCAGCAGCCAACTCATCAGGGCCGGGACAGATACGCAGTATTTT | CASSQLIRAGTDTQYF | TRBJ2-3 | TRBV4-1 | . | .
TGTGCCAGCAGTTTCCGGGACAGGGGGCATCAGCCCCAGCATTTT | CASSFRDRGHQPQHF | TRBJ1-5 | TRBV6-6 | TRBD1 | .
TGTGCCAGCAGTGTAGGGCCAGGGACCGGGGAGCTGTTTTTT | CASSVGPGTGELFF | TRBJ2-2 | TRBV6-4 | . | .
TGTGCCAGCAGTCATGGACAGGGCTTAAGCTACGAGCAGTACTTC | CASSHGQGLSYEQYF | TRBJ2-7 | TRBV6-5 | TRBD1 | .
TGCGCCAGCAAGTACCAGGGAGGTGAGCAGTTCTTC | CASKYQGGEQFF | TRBJ2-1 | TRBV5-1 | . | .
TGCGCCAGCAGCTTGGAGGGGGTCAATCAGCCCCAGCATTTT | CASSLEGVNQPQHF | TRBJ1-5 | TRBV5-1 | . | .
TGCGCCAGCAGCCAAGATAACAGGGAAGGAGAAAAACTGTTTTTT | CASSQDNREGEKLFF | TRBJ1-4 | TRBV4-3 | . | once
TGTGCCAGCAGAGACGACAGAAGTAACTATGGCTACACCTTC | CASRDDRSNYGYTF | TRBJ1-2 | TRBV2 | . | .
TGTGCCAGCAGTTTTAGTCGGGATCAGCCCCAGCATTTT | CASSFSRDQPQHF | TRBJ1-5 | TRBV27 | . | .
TGTGCCAGCTCACCAGACAGATGGGGAAATCAGCCCCAGCATTTT | CASSPDRWGNQPQHF | TRBJ1-5 | TRBV18 | . | once
TGTGCCAGCAGCTCCCCAACTTTCCGGGACAGGCCTAATGAAAAACTGTTTTTT | CASSSPTFRDRPNEKLFF | TRBJ1-4 | TRBV7-3 | TRBD1 | once
TGTGCCAGCAGCCCTGACACTAGTTCCTTTAGCACCGGGGAGCTGTTTTTT | CASSPDTSSFSTGELFF | TRBJ2-2 | TRBV11-3 | . | .
TGTGCCAGCAGCCTGACTGGGGGTAGCGGGAGCCCCGGGGGTAATGAGCAGTTCTTC | CASSLTGGSGSPGGNEQFF | TRBJ2-1 | TRBV3-1/TRBV3-2 | TRBD2 | .
TGTGCCAGCAGTTACGTGACAGGTTACCGCTCTGGCTACACCTTC | CASSYVTGYRSGYTF | TRBJ1-2 | TRBV6-5 | . | once
TGCGCCAGCAGCTTGGGGGACAGCAACTTAGGCGATACGCAGTATTTT | CASSLGDSNLGDTQYF | TRBJ2-3 | TRBV5-1 | TRBD1 | .
TGTGCCAGCAGCCTAGCCCCAGCGGATACGCAGTATTTT | CASSLAPADTQYF | TRBJ2-3 | TRBV5-4 | . | .
TGTGCCAGCTCACCGGGAGGTGGCTACACCTTC | CASSPGGGYTF | TRBJ1-2 | TRBV18 | . | .
TGTGCCAGCAGTTCCCCGACAGGGCCCTACACTGAAGCTTTCTTT | CASSSPTGPYTEAFF | TRBJ1-1 | TRBV28 | TRBD1 | few
TGTGCCAGCAGTTTTCTCGACAGGGGAAACTATGGCTACACCTTC | CASSFLDRGNYGYTF | TRBJ1-2 | TRBV28 | TRBD1 | .
TGTGCCAGCAGTTACAATACAGGGGGCGGCGGCTACACCTTC | CASSYNTGGGGYTF | TRBJ1-2 | TRBV27 | TRBD1 | .
TGTGCCAGCAGCCCTACTCGCTCCTATAATTCACCCCTCCACTTT | CASSPTRSYNSPLHF | TRBJ1-6 | TRBV14 | . | .
TGTGCCAGCAGCCAAGCATTGGGACTAGAGTCCTACGAGCAGTACTTC | CASSQALGLESYEQYF | TRBJ2-7 | TRBV14 | TRBD2 | few
TGTGCCAGCAGTGAGCGTGTTAGCTCCTACAATGAGCAGTTCTTC | CASSERVSSYNEQFF | TRBJ2-1 | TRBV25-1 | . | .
TGTGCCTACCGACATTTGAACACTGAAGCTTTCTTT | CAYRHLNTEAFF | TRBJ1-1 | TRBV30 | . | once
TGTGCCAGCAGGGCTAGGAGCACAGATACGCAGTATTTT | CASRARSTDTQYF | TRBJ2-3 | TRBV27 | . | .
TGTGCCAGTAGTCTTTACACAGAGAACACTGAAGCTTTCTTT | CASSLYTENTEAFF | TRBJ1-1 | TRBV19 | . | .
TGCGCCAGCAGCTTGGACAGGGACTATGGCTACACCTTC | CASSLDRDYGYTF | TRBJ1-2 | TRBV5-1 | . | .
TGTGCCAGCTCTACGGGAGAGAATCAGCCCCAGCATTTT | CASSTGENQPQHF | TRBJ1-5 | TRBV18 | . | .
TGTGCCAGCAGCCATCCCATGGGGACACCTTACATGAACACTGAAGCTTTCTTT | CASSHPMGTPYMNTEAFF | TRBJ1-1 | TRBV7-2 | . | .
TGTGCCAGCATAGCATCGGAGCGCGGGGGGTACAATGAGCAGTTCTTC | CASIASERGGYNEQFF | TRBJ2-1 | TRBV7-2 | TRBD2 | .
TGTGCTAGTGGTTCTCGGACAGGGTCATACAATGAGCAGTTCTTC | CASGSRTGSYNEQFF | TRBJ2-1 | TRBV12-5 | TRBD1 | .
TGTGCCAGCAGCCATAAAGGGACTAGCGGGAGGGCCCTCAATGAGCAGTTCTTC | CASSHKGTSGRALNEQFF | TRBJ2-1 | TRBV3-1/TRBV3-2 | TRBD2 | .
TGTGCCAGCAGAGGGACTTATGGCTACACCTTC | CASRGTYGYTF | TRBJ1-2 | TRBV12-3/TRBV12-4 | . | .
TGTGCCAGCAGCTCTACAGGGGGAGGAACCGGGGAGCTGTTTTTT | CASSSTGGGTGELFF | TRBJ2-2 | TRBV7-3 | TRBD1 | .
TGTGCCAGCTCGGGGGACAGGGGCACTGAAGCTTTCTTT | CASSGDRGTEAFF | TRBJ1-1 | TRBV18 | TRBD1 | .
TGTGCCAGCAGCGGAGCCGGGACAGGGGTAGATGGCTACACCTTC | CASSGAGTGVDGYTF | TRBJ1-2 | TRBV9 | TRBD1 | .
TGCGCCAGCAGACATGGGACTTTCAGCTCCTACAATGAGCAGTTCTTC | CASRHGTFSSYNEQFF | TRBJ2-1 | TRBV4-1 | . | .
TGTGCCACCAGCAGAGATCCGTCAGGGCAAGAGACCCAGTACTTC | CATSRDPSGQETQYF | TRBJ2-5 | TRBV15 | . | many
TGTGCCAGCAGTTACCGACAGGGGTACGAGCAGTACTTC | CASSYRQGYEQYF | TRBJ2-7 | TRBV27 | TRBD1 | once
TGTGCCAGCAGCCAAGTAACTAGCGGGGGCGGAGGTTTAGATACGCAGTATTTT | CASSQVTSGGGGLDTQYF | TRBJ2-3 | TRBV4-2 | TRBD2 | .
TGTGCCAGTACCACGTCGGACAGGGGTAGTGGCTACACCTTC | CASTTSDRGSGYTF | TRBJ1-2 | TRBV19 | TRBD1 | .
TGTGCCAGTAGGAGACAGGGGAGCGGTCAGCCCCAGCATTTT | CASRRQGSGQPQHF | TRBJ1-5 | TRBV19 | TRBD1 | .
TGTGCCAGCAGTGAACAAAGCGGGAGGATCTACAATGAGCAGTTCTTC | CASSEQSGRIYNEQFF | TRBJ2-1 | TRBV6-1 | TRBD2 | few
TGTGCCAGCAGTGACCATACAGGGGGTGAAGCTTTCTTT | CASSDHTGGEAFF | TRBJ1-1 | TRBV6-1 | TRBD1 | few
TGTGCTAGTGGTCCCTCAGGGGGCCCCTATGGCTACACCTTC | CASGPSGGPYGYTF | TRBJ1-2 | TRBV12-5 | TRBD1 | once